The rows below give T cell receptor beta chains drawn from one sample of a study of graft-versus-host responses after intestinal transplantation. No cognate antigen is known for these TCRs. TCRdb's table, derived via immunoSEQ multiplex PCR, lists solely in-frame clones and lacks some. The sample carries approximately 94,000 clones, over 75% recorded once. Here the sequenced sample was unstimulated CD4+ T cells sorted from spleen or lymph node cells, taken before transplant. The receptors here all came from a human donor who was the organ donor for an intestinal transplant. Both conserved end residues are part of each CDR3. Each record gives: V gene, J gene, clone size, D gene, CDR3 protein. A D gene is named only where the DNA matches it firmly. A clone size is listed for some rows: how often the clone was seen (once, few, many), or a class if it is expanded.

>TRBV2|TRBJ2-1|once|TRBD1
CASGQGGNEQFF
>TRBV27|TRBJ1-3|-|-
CASSSSSSGNTIYF
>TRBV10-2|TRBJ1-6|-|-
CASRRQDLASPLHF
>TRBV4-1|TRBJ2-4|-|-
CASSQEWAKNIQYF
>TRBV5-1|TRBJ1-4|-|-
CASRDRDNEKLFF
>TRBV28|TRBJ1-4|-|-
CASSSIGPLGNEKLFF
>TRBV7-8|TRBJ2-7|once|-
CASSRDTVIYEQYF
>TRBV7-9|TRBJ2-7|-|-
CASTSGGQRYEQYF
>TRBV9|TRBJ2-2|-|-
CASSMGGRVGELFF
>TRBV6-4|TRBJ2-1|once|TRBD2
CASSDGTSGYNEQFF
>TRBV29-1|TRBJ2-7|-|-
CSVSGDLLEQYF
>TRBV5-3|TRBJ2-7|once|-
CARSVCIGGPSYEQYF
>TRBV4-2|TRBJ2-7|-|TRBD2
CASSQSLAEPFYEQYF
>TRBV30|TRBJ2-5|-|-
CAWATRGETQYF
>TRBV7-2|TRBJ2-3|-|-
CASSRLRTDTQYF
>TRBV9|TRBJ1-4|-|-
CASSVATNEKLFF
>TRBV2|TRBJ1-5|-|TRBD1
CASSQDRGYQPQHF
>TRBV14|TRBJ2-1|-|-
CASSQEFDIINNEQFF
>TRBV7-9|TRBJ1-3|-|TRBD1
CASSPPRGGGNTIYF
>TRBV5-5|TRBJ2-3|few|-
CASSQSTDTQYF
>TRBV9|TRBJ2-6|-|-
CASSVESVGGAANVLTF
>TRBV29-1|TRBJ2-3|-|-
CSVYPVAGGTTDTQYF
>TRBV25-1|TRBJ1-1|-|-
CASSNNIGGSNTEAFF
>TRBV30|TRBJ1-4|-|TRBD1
CAWATGIVEKLFF
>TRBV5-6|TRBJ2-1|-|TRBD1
CASSLDRGHEQFF
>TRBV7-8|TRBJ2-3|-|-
CASSFLPSPDTQYF
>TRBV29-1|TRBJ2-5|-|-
CSVARSQETQYF
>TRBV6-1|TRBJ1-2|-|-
CASSEDGRGRYGYTF
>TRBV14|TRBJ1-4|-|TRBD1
CASSKRQGREKLFF
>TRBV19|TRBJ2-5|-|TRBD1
CASSPRDRSQETQYF
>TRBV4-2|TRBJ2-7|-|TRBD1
CASSQDRTGAFEQYF
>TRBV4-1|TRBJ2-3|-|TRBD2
CASSQGLAGGNTDTQYF
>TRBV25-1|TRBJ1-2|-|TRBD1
CASRTQGDYGYTF
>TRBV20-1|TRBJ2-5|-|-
CSARVRETQYF
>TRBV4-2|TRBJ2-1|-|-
CASSQDEGSNSYNEQFF
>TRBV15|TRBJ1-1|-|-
CATSRDFGQLMNTEAFF
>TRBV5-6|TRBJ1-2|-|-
CASSLLGRNYGYTF
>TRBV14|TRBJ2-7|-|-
CASSQGWNRAGEQYF
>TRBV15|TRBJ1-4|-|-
CATSRVRAISLTNEKLFF
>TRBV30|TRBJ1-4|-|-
CAWRAKGGPNEKLFF
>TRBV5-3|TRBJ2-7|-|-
CARSPGHPQTGDEQYF
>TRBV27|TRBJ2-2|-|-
CASSLSFTGELFF
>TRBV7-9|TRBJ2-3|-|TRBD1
CASSPGTATDTQYF
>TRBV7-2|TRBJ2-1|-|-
CASSLASATSYNEQFF
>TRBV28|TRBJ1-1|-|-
CASSIPGLTEAFF
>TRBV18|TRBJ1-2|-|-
CASSPSPVYGYTF
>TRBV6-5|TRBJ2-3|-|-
CASTSDGGTQYF
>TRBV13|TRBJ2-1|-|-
CASSRKRGGTYNEQFF
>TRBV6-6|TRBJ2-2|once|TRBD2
CASSATSGGNTGELFF